One and the same sample provided the 18 T cell receptor beta chains below, sequenced in a study of T cell repertoires in cytomegalovirus infection. Using its own MiXCR run on the reads, TCRdb lists one record per CDR3 protein. The table has around 180,000 distinct CDR3 sequences, around 20% seen once. Sample: PBMCs. The receptors were sampled from a human donor in good health (CMV status not recorded). Some clones in this sample may be carry-over from other donors' samples.

This clonotype was seen repeatedly, ten times or more. J is TRBJ2-2 and V is TRBV7-2; TRBD2 matches 14 bases. The CDR3 contains 17 residues. Germline loops: CDR1 SGHTA, CDR2 FQGNSA. V dropped 1 base and J dropped 4; count of bases not matched to a gene: 2. CDR3 sequence reads: CASSLGLAGGSTGELFF. For the CDR3, the DNA is TGTGCCAGCAGCTTAGGACTAGCGGGGGGGAGCACCGGGGAGCTGTTTTTT.

This clonotype was picked up a small number of times. The chain uses TRBV19 and TRBJ1-6; unclear D gene. Trimming took 3 bases from V and 0 from J, leaving 9 bases between them. The CDR3 totals 16 residues. In germline, CDR1 is LNHDA, CDR2 SQIVND (reference sequence). The CDR3 DNA is TGTGCCAGTAGTATTGTTTCGGGCTCCTATAATTCACCCCTCCACTTT. It codes for CASSIVSGSYNSPLHF.

Within the sample, this clonotype is medium-sized (0.01 to 0.1%). The V gene is TRBV7-2, the J gene TRBJ2-5; D is undetermined. This CDR3 region has 11 residues. Germline CDR1 SGHTA, CDR2 FQGNSA. V dropped 3 bases and J dropped 5 bases, with 4 bases sitting between them. The CDR3 region has the DNA TGTGCCAGCAGCTTCCTGGAGACCCAGTACTTC. Translated, it gives CASSFLETQYF.

This clonotype was recorded a few times. This rearrangement joins TRBV6-2 or TRBV6-3 to TRBJ2-2, with TRBD2 as a possible D gene (6 bases). Germline V gives CDR1 MNHEY, CDR2 SVGEGT. The CDR3 is 15 amino acids. V was cut by 6 bases and J by 4 bases, with 15 bases left in between. This CDR3 reads CASSQERGGTGELFF. CDR3 bases: TGTGCCAGCAGCCAAGAAAGGGGAGGCACCGGGGAGCTGTTTTTT.

This clonotype was detected only a few times. The chain uses TRBV12-3 or TRBV12-4 and TRBJ1-6; 10 bases are shared with TRBD1. CDR3 length: 14 amino acids. V lost 6 bases, J lost 7 bases, and 3 bases stayed unmatched. CDR3 DNA: TGTGCCAGCAGCCGGGACAGGGGAAATTCACCCCTCCACTTT. It encodes CASSRDRGNSPLHF.

The chain joins TRBV6-5 to TRBJ1-1; D gene unclear. From germline, CDR1 is MNHEY and CDR2 SVGAGI. The CDR3 extends over 13 amino acids. V shed 5 bases and J shed 7 bases, with 14 bases lying between them. The CDR3: CASSPKLPLEAFF. CDR3 in DNA: TGTGCCAGCAGTCCCAAACTCCCTCTTGAAGCTTTCTTT.

This clonotype was observed a few times. The CDR3 reads CASAVPVSSYNEQFF. Written as DNA, the CDR3 is TGTGCCAGCGCAGTACCCGTTAGCTCCTACAATGAGCAGTTCTTC. The V call is TRBV5-5, the J call TRBJ2-1, with no clear D. CDR1 and CDR2 from the germline V gene are SGHKS and YYEKEE (reference sequence). This CDR3 spans 15 amino acids. The V and J ends lost 7 bases and 0 bases respectively, with 14 bases between them.

Comments on this clonotype: A read error is possible here, since a much larger clone lies one base away. The chain couples TRBV7-2 to TRBJ1-1; TRBD1 might be the D (5 bases). Germline lookup yields CDR1 SGHTA and CDR2 FQGNSA. This CDR3 region has 12 residues. Trimming removed 8 bases at V and 5 bases at J, with 12 bases between. For the CDR3, the DNA is TGTGCCAGCTGTTTTGCAGGGACTGAAGCTTTCTTT. Translation gives CASCFAGTEAFF.

This clonotype has just a few counts. This chain joins TRBV5-1 and TRBJ1-2, with D perhaps matching TRBD1 (5 bases). The germline V gene has CDR1 SGHRS and CDR2 YFSETQ. The CDR3 contains 14 residues. V gave up 1 base and J gave up 8 bases, with 15 bases separating them. CDR3 bases: TGCGCCAGCAGCTTGATGCAGGGAATGGAGGGCTACACCTTC. This codes for CASSLMQGMEGYTF.

V usage is TRBV5-1 and J usage is TRBJ2-2; TRBD1 agrees at 11 bases. Germline trimming cut 3 bases from V and 1 base from J; bases unmatched to any gene: 11. Germline V gene lookup returns CDR1 SGHRS and CDR2 YFSETQ. This CDR3 has 19 residues. CDR3 DNA sequence: TGCGCCAGCAGCTCGGGCATTGGGACAGGGGGATGGAACACCGGGGAGCTGTTTTTT. Its translation: CASSSGIGTGGWNTGELFF.

The sample holds a few counts of this clonotype. This chain connects TRBV29-1 to TRBJ2-5; D unclear. Germline assignment: CDR1 SQVTM and CDR2 ANQGSEA. The CDR3 is made up of 10 amino acids. The germline V and J ends were trimmed by 6 bases and 5 bases, with 7 bases remaining between them. The chain's CDR3 is CSVSWETQYF. The CDR3 DNA follows: TGCAGCGTGAGTTGGGAGACCCAGTACTTC.

The J gene is TRBJ2-6, the V gene TRBV5-5; no clear D. Trimming removed 3 bases from V and 1 base from J, with 8 bases in between. The CDR3 is 15 residues long. CDR1 and CDR2 from the germline V gene are SGHKS and YYEKEE (reference sequence). CDR3 region: CASSSYASGANVLTF. The CDR3 DNA reads as TGTGCCAGCAGCTCCTACGCTTCTGGGGCCAACGTCCTGACTTTC.

The CDR3 sequence: CASSFLGTGRNEQFF. The CDR3 DNA reads as TGTGCCAGCAGCTTTCTCGGGACAGGGAGGAATGAGCAGTTCTTC. The chain couples TRBV5-4 to TRBJ2-1, with TRBD1 matching 9 bases. V was clipped by 2 bases and J by 7 bases; unmatched bases: 7. The length of the CDR3 is 15 residues. Germline CDR1 is SGHNT and CDR2 is YYREEE (reference sequence).

This clonotype was counted ten times or more. The chain links TRBV7-9 to TRBJ2-3, with 8 bases matching TRBD1. Per germline, CDR1 SEHNR and CDR2 FQNEAQ (reference sequence). With V trimmed by 11 bases and J by 5 bases, 15 bases remained unmatched. This CDR3 comprises 15 residues. Here the CDR3 DNA reads TGTGCCGCCCGATCAGGACAGGGATTCAAAGATACGCAGTATTTT. It translates to CAARSGQGFKDTQYF.

The gene calls are TRBV5-4 and TRBJ2-3, with D tentatively TRBD2 (5 bases). Trimming shortened V by 1 base and J by 6 bases, and 9 bases separated the two germline ends. This CDR3 has 13 residues. CDR1 and CDR2 (germline): SGHNT, YYREEE (reference sequence). CDR3 loop: CASSLNRGDTQYF. The CDR3 DNA is TGTGCCAGCAGCTTGAACAGAGGGGATACGCAGTATTTT.

On this clonotype itself: A read error may be the cause here, since a much bigger clone is one base away. This sequence joins TRBV7-3 and TRBJ1-1, with TRBD1 as a possible D gene (5 bases). The CDR3 consists of 15 residues. Trimming shortened V by 5 bases and J by 0 bases, and 13 bases separated the two germline ends. Germline assignment: CDR1 SGHTA and CDR2 FQGTGA. CDR3 region: CASSMGGKVNTEAFF. In nucleotides, the CDR3 is TGTGCCAGCAGCATGGGGGGGAAAGTGAACACTGAAGCTTTCTTT. The complete variable domain, with remaining parts taken from reference TRBV7-3 and TRBJ1-1, reads GAGVSQTPSNKVTEKGKYVELRCDPISGHTALYWYRQSLGQGPEFLIYFQGTGAADDSGLPNDRFFAVRPEGSVSTLKIQRTERGDSAVYLCASSMGGKVNTEAFFGQGTRLTVV.

J is TRBJ2-3 and V is TRBV9; 12 nucleotides line up with TRBD2. Germline lookup yields CDR1 SGDLS and CDR2 YYNGEE. This CDR3 spans 16 amino acids. Trimming at V came to 4 bases and at J to 8 bases, leaving 11 bases not matched to a gene. The CDR3 reads CASSTRTSGMIGTQYF. As DNA, the CDR3 is TGTGCCAGCAGCACTCGGACTAGCGGGATGATTGGTACGCAGTATTTT.

This clonotype was counted a few times. V is TRBV28 and J is TRBJ1-2; D call uncertain. V lost 4 bases, J lost 5 bases, and 14 bases lay in between. The CDR3 sequence is 14 residues long. Germline lookup yields CDR1 MDHEN and CDR2 SYDVKM. The CDR3 nucleotides read TGTGCCAGCAGTTCCACCACGAGCGTGTATGGCTACACCTTC. It is translated as CASSSTTSVYGYTF.